This TCR beta chain was retrieved from a study of CD8 T cells in Susac syndrome (dated by TCRdb to about 2019). With regard to the full study: The study used repertoire sequencing to test whether antigen drove CD8+ T cell activation and differentiation in Susac syndrome.

Peripheral blood CD8+ and CD4+ T cells from healthy donors, Susac syndrome patients and multiple sclerosis patients were profiled by high-throughput TCR beta sequencing. The multiple sclerosis controls were treatment-naive patients whose relapsing-remitting disease, either stable or active, fulfilled the revised McDonald criteria. Bulk CD8+ and CD4+ T cells were purified magnetically by negative isolation, whereas CD8+ TEMRA cells were enriched by FACS. Blood was drawn into EDTA tubes, processed within 24 hours, and PBMCs were isolated by density gradient centrifugation. PBMCs intended for TCR sequencing were cryopreserved in liquid nitrogen and thawed later in a water bath at 37 degrees C. The sorted or isolated CD4+, CD8+ and CD8+ TEMRA cells had a purity of 90% or higher. V is shortened by 5 bases, J by 0 bases, and the region joining them spans 14 bases. From the cysteine through the phenylalanine, the CDR3 covers 15 amino acids. Kept here is only the CDR3 DNA, which spans 45 bases and is read in frame from base 1. CDR1 and CDR2, per the germline V gene (reference sequence), are DFQATT and SNEGSKA.

Study-level results and caveats: The number of individuals in the TCR sequencing and HLA analysis was recognized as being relatively small.

RNA was extracted using the RNeasy kit, and about 0.45 to 1 microgram was reverse transcribed with random hexamers. The immunoSEQ multiplex PCR assay, which covers 54 Vbeta and 13 Jbeta segments, was used to amplify TCR beta CDR3 regions. To correct PCR amplification bias, a synthetic template baseline was used for both primer optimization and computational correction. As for the original processing: Reads were annotated to V, D and J genes according to IMGT and were analyzed with immunoSEQ Analyzer, with only productive sequences retained. Clonality was calculated as one minus the Shannon entropy normalized by log2 of the number of productive unique sequences. For each patient and control, public and private clones were evaluated among the 100 most prevalent clones. Susac-specific clones were defined as absent from healthy and MS cohorts, around 1,000 published viral clones and other ImmuneACCESS disease sequences. The public reads were reanalyzed by TCRdb: fastp trimming at Q25, MiXCR alignment, in-frame beta chains only. Here each entry gathers all rows of one CDR3 protein and keeps the most common genes and DNA. V and J calls and clone size were set by TCRdb, not the authors. The sample contains about 250,000 distinct CDR3 sequences, 85% to 95% of them found a single time. Of the sample, around 0.07% falls within the top ten clones.

On this clonotype: Its target antigen remains unknown. Base quality data are lacking; no much larger clone is found one base away.

The chain employs TRBV20-1 and TRBJ1-5, and the D gene may be TRBD1, 6 bases matching. Sequencing was performed on CD4+ T cells from PBMCs. This receptor was taken from a human donor with multiple sclerosis. CDR3 protein: CSAGEGGRSNQPQHF. Here is the DNA: TGCAGTGCTGGGGAGGGGGGGCGTAGCAATCAGCCCCAGCATTTT.